Detailed here is one T cell receptor (beta chain). Its antigen is unidentified. These data belong to a study of T cell responses to AZD1222 COVID-19 vaccine. About the research overall: Analysis merged second doses at about 4 or about 12 weeks.

Only in-frame clones appear in the TCRdb table, and some are missing; sequencing was by immunoSEQ multiplex PCR. This sample has 150,000 to 200,000 clones, with around 92% found just once. The CDR3 extends over 14 amino acids. With 7 bases clipped from V and 2 bases from J, the junction kept 7 bases outside the gene matches. CDR1 SNHLY and CDR2 FYNNEI come from the germline V gene. The study, taken as a whole, reports: Among AZD1222 vaccinees, only five to seven were seropositive at baseline.

This specimen was peripheral blood, taken on day 0 of AZD1222 vaccination. The chain has TRBV2 and TRBJ1-2; 7 bases map to TRBD1. The sequence was collected from an adult in good health. The CDR3 region is CASTLGQQNYGYTF. The CDR3 DNA reads as TGTGCCAGCACGCTGGGACAGCAGAACTATGGCTACACCTTC.